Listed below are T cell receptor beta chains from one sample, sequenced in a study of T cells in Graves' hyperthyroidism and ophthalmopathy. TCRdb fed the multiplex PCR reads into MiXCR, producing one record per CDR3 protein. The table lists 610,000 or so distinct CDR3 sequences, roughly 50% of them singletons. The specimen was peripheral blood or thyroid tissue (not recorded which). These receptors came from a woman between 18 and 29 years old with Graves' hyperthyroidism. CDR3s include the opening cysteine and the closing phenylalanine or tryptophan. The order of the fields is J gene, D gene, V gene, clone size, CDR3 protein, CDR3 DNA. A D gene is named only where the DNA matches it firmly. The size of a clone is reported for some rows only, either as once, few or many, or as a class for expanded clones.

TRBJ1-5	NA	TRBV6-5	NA	CASSYSRDYSSQPQHF	TGTGCCAGCAGTTACTCGCGGGATTATAGCAGTCAGCCCCAGCATTTT
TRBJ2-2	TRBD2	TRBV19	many	CASSILSGRAHTGELFF	TGTGCCAGTAGTATACTAAGCGGGAGGGCTCACACCGGGGAGCTGTTTTTT
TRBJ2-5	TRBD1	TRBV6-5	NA	CASSYTGTGTQYF	TGTGCCAGCAGTTACACTGGGACAGGGACCCAGTACTTC
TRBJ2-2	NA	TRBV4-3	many	CASSQDLHGTGELFF	TGCGCCAGCAGCCAAGACCTCCATGGCACCGGGGAGCTGTTTTTT
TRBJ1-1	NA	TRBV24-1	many	CATSEGRTASSEAFF	TGTGCCACCAGTGAAGGACGGACAGCCTCCAGTGAAGCTTTCTTT
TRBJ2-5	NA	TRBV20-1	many	CSARWDWQETQYF	TGCAGTGCTAGATGGGACTGGCAAGAGACCCAGTACTTC
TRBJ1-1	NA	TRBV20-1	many	CSARGEVTEAFF	TGCAGTGCTAGAGGGGAGGTCACTGAAGCTTTCTTT
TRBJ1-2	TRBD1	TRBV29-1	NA	CSVGQANYGYTF	TGCAGCGTCGGACAGGCCAACTATGGCTACACCTTC
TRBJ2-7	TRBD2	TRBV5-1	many	CASSQGTSGRLGQYF	TGCGCCAGCAGCCAAGGGACTAGCGGGAGACTCGGGCAGTACTTC
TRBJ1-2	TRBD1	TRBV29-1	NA	CSSETGGGYTF	TGCAGCAGTGAGACAGGGGGCGGCTACACCTTC
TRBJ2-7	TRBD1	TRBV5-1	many	CASSPRQGLMYEQYF	TGCGCCAGCAGCCCCAGACAGGGGTTGATGTACGAGCAGTACTTC
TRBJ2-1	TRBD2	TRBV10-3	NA	CAILRTSGRAANEQFF	TGTGCCATCCTAAGGACTAGCGGGAGGGCCGCCAATGAGCAGTTCTTC
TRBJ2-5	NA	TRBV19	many	CASSIGGGLETQYF	TGTGCCAGTAGTATAGGTGGAGGTTTAGAGACCCAGTACTTC
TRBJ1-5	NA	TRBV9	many	CASSPSGGGQPQHF	TGTGCCAGCAGCCCTAGTGGGGGTGGTCAGCCCCAGCATTTT
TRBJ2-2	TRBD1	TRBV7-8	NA	CASSSSTGFNTGELFF	TGTGCCAGCAGCTCCTCGACAGGGTTTAATACCGGGGAGCTGTTTTTT
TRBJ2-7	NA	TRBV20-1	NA	CSAFRDLSSEQYF	TGCAGTGCTTTCCGGGACCTGTCGAGCGAGCAGTACTTC
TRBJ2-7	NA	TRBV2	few	CASSETWARRYEQYF	TGTGCCAGCAGTGAAACCTGGGCCCGCCGCTACGAGCAGTACTTC
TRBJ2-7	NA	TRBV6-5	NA	CASSEVTGGLGFPGEQYF	TGTGCCAGCAGTGAAGTGACAGGGGGACTAGGGTTCCCCGGCGAGCAGTACTTC
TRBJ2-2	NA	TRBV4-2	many	CASSQARGGGELFF	TGTGCCAGCAGCCAAGCGAGAGGAGGCGGGGAGCTGTTTTTT
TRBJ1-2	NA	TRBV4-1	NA	CASSPAATGGVGYGYTF	TGTGCCAGCAGCCCAGCGGCAACGGGGGGCGTCGGCTATGGCTACACCTTC
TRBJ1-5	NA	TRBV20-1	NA	CSVWSGGNQPQHF	TGCAGTGTTTGGTCAGGTGGCAATCAGCCCCAGCATTTT
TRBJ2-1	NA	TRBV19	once	CASSTTPGVEQFF	TGTGCCAGTAGTACTACGCCGGGCGTTGAGCAGTTCTTC
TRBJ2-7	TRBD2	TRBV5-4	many	CASSLGGGLAPREQYF	TGTGCCAGCAGCTTGGGGGGGGGACTAGCGCCGAGGGAGCAGTACTTC
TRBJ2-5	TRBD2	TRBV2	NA	CASSEALGLVVGETQYF	TGTGCCAGCAGTGAAGCGCTTGGACTAGTGGTAGGAGAGACCCAGTACTTC
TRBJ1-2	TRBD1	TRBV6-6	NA	CASSRGQGAGYTF	TGTGCCAGCAGTCGAGGACAGGGGGCTGGCTACACCTTC
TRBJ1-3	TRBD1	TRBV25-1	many	CASSRQGDSGNTIYF	TGTGCCAGCAGTCGACAGGGGGACTCTGGAAACACCATATATTTT
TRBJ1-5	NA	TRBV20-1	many	CSGGGGYYGNQPQHF	TGCAGTGGAGGGGGGGGCTATTACGGCAATCAGCCCCAGCATTTT
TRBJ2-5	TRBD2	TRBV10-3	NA	CAIGPGLAGGQETQYF	TGTGCCATCGGGCCGGGACTAGCGGGAGGGCAAGAGACCCAGTACTTC
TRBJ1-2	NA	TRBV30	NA	CAWSVRGPGGYTF	TGTGCCTGGAGTGTACGAGGACCAGGCGGCTACACCTTC
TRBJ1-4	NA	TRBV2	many	CASFKTGSDEKLFF	TGTGCCAGCTTTAAGACAGGCTCGGATGAAAAACTGTTTTTT
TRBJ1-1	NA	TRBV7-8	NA	CASTRALGNTEAFF	TGTGCCAGCACCCGAGCTTTGGGGAACACTGAAGCTTTCTTT
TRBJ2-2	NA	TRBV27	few	CASSFEGSNTGELFF	TGTGCCAGCAGTTTTGAGGGATCGAACACCGGGGAGCTGTTTTTT
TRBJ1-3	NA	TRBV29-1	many	CSGWRGNTIYF	TGTTCCGGTTGGCGGGGAAACACCATATATTTT
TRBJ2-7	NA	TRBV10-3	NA	CAISEQGYEQYF	TGTGCCATCAGTGAGCAGGGCTACGAGCAGTACTTC
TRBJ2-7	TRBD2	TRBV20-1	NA	CSAWTSGDSYEQYF	TGCAGTGCCTGGACTAGCGGGGACTCCTACGAGCAGTACTTC
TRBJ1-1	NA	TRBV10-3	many	CAISRDGNTEAFF	TGTGCCATCAGCCGGGACGGGAACACTGAAGCTTTCTTT
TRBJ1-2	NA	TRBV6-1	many	CASSEGLDKPNYGYTF	TGTGCCAGCAGTGAGGGGTTGGACAAACCTAACTATGGCTACACCTTC
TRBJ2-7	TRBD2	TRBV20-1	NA	CSAASGSSYEQYF	TGCAGTGCCGCTAGCGGGAGCTCCTACGAGCAGTACTTC
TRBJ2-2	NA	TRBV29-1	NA	CSVGRELFF	TGCAGCGTTGGGCGGGAGCTGTTTTTT